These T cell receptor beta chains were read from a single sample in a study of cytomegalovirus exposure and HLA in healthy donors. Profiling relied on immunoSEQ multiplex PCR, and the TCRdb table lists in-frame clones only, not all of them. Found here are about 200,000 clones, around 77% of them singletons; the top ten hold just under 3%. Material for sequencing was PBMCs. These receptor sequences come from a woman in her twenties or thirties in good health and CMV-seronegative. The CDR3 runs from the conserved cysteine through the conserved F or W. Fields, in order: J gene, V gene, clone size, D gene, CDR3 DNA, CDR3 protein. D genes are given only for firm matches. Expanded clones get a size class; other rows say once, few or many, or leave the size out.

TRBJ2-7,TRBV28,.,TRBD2,TGTGCCAGCAGTTTACAGGGACTAGCGCGACACTACGAGCAGTACTTC,CASSLQGLARHYEQYF
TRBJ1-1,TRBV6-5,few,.,TGTGCCAGCAGGACTACGTCGGGATGGGTCACTGAAGCTTTCTTT,CASRTTSGWVTEAFF
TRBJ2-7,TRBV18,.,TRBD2,TGTGCCAGCTCACCACCGGGAGGGAATTCCTACGAGCAGTACTTC,CASSPPGGNSYEQYF
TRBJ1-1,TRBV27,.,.,TGTGCCAGCAGTCTAAGTATGAACACTGAAGCTTTCTTT,CASSLSMNTEAFF
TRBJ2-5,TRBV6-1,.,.,TGTGCCAGCAGGGTGGCAGGGCCCGATGGGACCCAGTACTTC,CASRVAGPDGTQYF
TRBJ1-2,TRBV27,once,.,TGTGCCAGCAGCGAAGGGGGGGGAACGGGTAACTATGGCTACACCTTC,CASSEGGGTGNYGYTF
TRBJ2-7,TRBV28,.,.,TGTGCCAGCAGTGGGAGGCCCTACTCCTACGAGCAGTACTTC,CASSGRPYSYEQYF
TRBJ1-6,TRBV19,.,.,TGTGCCAGTAGTCAACAGACACATTCACCCCTCCACTTT,CASSQQTHSPLHF
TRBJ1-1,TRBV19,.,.,TGTGCCAGTAGTACCCAACAGGGTCGAGGTGAAGCTTTCTTT,CASSTQQGRGEAFF
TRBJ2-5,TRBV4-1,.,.,TGCGCCAGCAGCCAAGTGGGGGCCTGGCCTAAAGGAGGGACCCAGTACTTC,CASSQVGAWPKGGTQYF
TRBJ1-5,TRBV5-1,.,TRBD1,TGCGCCAGCAGCTTGGCCGGACAGGGGCATCAGCCCCAGCATTTT,CASSLAGQGHQPQHF
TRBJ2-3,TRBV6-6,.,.,TGTGCCAGCAGCCACGGGGTGGGTTTTAATACGCAGTATTTT,CASSHGVGFNTQYF
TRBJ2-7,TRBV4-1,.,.,TGCGCCAGCAGCCAAGGTACCCACGAGCAGTACTTC,CASSQGTHEQYF
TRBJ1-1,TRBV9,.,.,TGTGCCAGCAGCGTAGTAGCAGGGACTGACACTGAAGCTTTCTTT,CASSVVAGTDTEAFF
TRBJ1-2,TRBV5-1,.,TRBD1,TGCGCCAGCAGCTTGTCTGGGACAGTCTATGGCTACACCTTC,CASSLSGTVYGYTF
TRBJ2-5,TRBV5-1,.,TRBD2,TGCGCCAGCAGCTTGGCCCTAGCGGTGTACCAAGAGACCCAGTACTTC,CASSLALAVYQETQYF
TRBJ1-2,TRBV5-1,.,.,TGCGCCAGCAGCTTGGGCCATGGGGCGGAGAACTATGGCTACACCTTC,CASSLGHGAENYGYTF
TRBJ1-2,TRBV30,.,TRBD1,TGTGCCTGGAGTGGGAGGGGGCCGCTTGGCTATGGCTACACCTTC,CAWSGRGPLGYGYTF
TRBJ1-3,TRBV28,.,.,TGTGCCAGCAGTTTAGCGGCAGTGAACTCTGGAAACACCATATATTTT,CASSLAAVNSGNTIYF
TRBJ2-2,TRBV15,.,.,TGTGCCACCAGCAGAGTCTACGAGCCCGGGGAGCTGTTTTTT,CATSRVYEPGELFF
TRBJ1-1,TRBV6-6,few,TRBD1,TGTGCCAGCAGCTTCTCCGGGACAGGGAACACTGAAGCTTTCTTT,CASSFSGTGNTEAFF
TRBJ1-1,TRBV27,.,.,TGTGCCAGCAGTTACGCAGGGGTGGACACTGAAGCTTTCTTT,CASSYAGVDTEAFF
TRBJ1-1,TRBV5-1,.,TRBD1,TGCGCCAGCAGCGTAGAACAGGGGGCGCGGACTGAAGCTTTCTTT,CASSVEQGARTEAFF
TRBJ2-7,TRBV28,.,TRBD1,TGTGCCAGCAGTTTAATGACAGGGAGACGCGACGAGCAGTACTTC,CASSLMTGRRDEQYF
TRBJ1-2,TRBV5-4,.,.,TGTGCCAGCAGCGGGACTGTGGACTATGGCTACACCTTC,CASSGTVDYGYTF
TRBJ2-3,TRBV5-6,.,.,TGTGCCAGCAGCCCAGAACCTAGCACAGATACGCAGTATTTT,CASSPEPSTDTQYF
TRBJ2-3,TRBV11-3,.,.,TGTGCCAGCAGCTCCTGGGACACCACAGATACGCAGTATTTT,CASSSWDTTDTQYF
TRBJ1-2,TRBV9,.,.,TGTGCCAGCAGCGTAGTAGGGGGAGGGGGCTACACCTTC,CASSVVGGGGYTF
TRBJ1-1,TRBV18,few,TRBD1,TGTGCCAGCTCACCGGACAGGGTAGAGACTGAAGCTTTCTTT,CASSPDRVETEAFF
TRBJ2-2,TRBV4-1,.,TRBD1,TGCGCCAGCAGCCAGCGCCTCGGACAGGTACCGAACACCGGGGAGCTGTTTTTT,CASSQRLGQVPNTGELFF
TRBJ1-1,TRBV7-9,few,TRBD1,TGTGCCAGCAGCTCGCCATCACAGGGGTCTGGGCCGAACACTGAAGCTTTCTTT,CASSSPSQGSGPNTEAFF
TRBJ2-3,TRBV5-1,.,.,TGCGCCAGCAGCCGGGAAGGTACGCAGTATTTT,CASSREGTQYF
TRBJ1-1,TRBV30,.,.,TGTGCCTGGACCTACCCGAACACTGAAGCTTTCTTT,CAWTYPNTEAFF
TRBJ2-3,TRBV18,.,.,TGTGCCAGCTCCCTAGGGGCAGATACGCAGTATTTT,CASSLGADTQYF
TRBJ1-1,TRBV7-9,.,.,TGTGCCAGCAGCTTCAGGGTCGGGGGGACTGAAGCTTTCTTT,CASSFRVGGTEAFF
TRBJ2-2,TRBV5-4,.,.,TGTGCCAGCAGCCGGACCAAAAACACCGGGGAGCTGCTTTTT,CASSRTKNTGELLF
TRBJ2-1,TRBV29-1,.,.,TGCAGCGTCGGCTACAATGAGCAGTTCTTC,CSVGYNEQFF
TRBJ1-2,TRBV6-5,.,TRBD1,TGTGCCAGCAGTTACTCGACAGGGGGAAGCTATGGCTACACCTTC,CASSYSTGGSYGYTF
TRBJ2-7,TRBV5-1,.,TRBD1,TGCGCCAGCGGCCAACAGGGGGCCGGCTACGAGCAGTACTTC,CASGQQGAGYEQYF
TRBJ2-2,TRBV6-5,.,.,TGTGCCAGCAGTTACTCAGCAGGGGCGTTCACCGGGGAGCTGTTTTTT,CASSYSAGAFTGELFF
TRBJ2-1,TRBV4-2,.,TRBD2,TGTGCCAGCAGCCAAGCCCCCGGGACTAGCGGGATCAGCAACAATGAGCAGTTCTTC,CASSQAPGTSGISNNEQFF
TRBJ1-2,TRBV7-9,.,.,TGTGCCAGCAGCCTATCAGGGACTCCTTATGGCTACACCTTC,CASSLSGTPYGYTF
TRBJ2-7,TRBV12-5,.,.,TGTGCTAGTGGTTTGGCCACCGCGGGTGCATGGGAGCAGTACTTC,CASGLATAGAWEQYF
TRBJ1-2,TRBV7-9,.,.,TGTGCCAGCAGCTTCCTCATGGGGGGGGGTAATAACTATGGCTACACCTTC,CASSFLMGGGNNYGYTF
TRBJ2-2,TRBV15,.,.,TGTGCCACCAGCAGAGGGGGGGTTGGCACCGGGGAGCTGTTTTTT,CATSRGGVGTGELFF
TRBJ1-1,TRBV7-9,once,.,TGTGCCAGCAGCTTATCAGGGGTGGGCACTGAAGCTTTCTTT,CASSLSGVGTEAFF
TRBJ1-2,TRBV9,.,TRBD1,TGTGCCAGCAGCGTGGCGACAGGGACCTATGGCTACACCTTC,CASSVATGTYGYTF
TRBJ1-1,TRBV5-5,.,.,TGTGCCAGCAGCTTCGGGGGGACTGAAGCTTTCTTT,CASSFGGTEAFF
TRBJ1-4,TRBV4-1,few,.,TGCGCCAGCAGCCAAGTCCCAATGGGCGAAAAACTGTTTTTT,CASSQVPMGEKLFF
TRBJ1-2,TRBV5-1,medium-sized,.,TGCGCCAGCAGCCCCAGTGCTAACTATGGCTACACCTTC,CASSPSANYGYTF
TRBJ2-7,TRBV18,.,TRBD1,TGTGCCAGCTCAACGACAGGGGGCCCCTACGAGCAGTACTTC,CASSTTGGPYEQYF
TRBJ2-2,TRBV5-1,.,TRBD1,TGCGCCAGCAACGACCAAGGGGGCGCGGACACCGGGGAGCTGTTTTTT,CASNDQGGADTGELFF
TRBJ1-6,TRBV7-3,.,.,TGTGCCAGCAGCGAGGGAGGGTTTGGTTCACCCCTCCACTTT,CASSEGGFGSPLHF